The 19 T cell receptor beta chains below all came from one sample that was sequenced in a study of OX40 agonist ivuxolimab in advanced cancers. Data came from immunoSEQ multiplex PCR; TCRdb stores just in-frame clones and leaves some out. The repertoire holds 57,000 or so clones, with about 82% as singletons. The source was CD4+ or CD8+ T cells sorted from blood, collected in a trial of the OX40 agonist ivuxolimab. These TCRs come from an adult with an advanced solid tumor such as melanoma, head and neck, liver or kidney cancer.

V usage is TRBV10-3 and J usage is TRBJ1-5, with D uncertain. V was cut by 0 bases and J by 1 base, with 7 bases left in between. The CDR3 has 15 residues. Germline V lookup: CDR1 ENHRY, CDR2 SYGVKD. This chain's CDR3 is CAISESGLSNQPQHF. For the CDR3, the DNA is TGTGCCATCAGTGAGTCGGGGTTGAGCAATCAGCCCCAGCATTTT.

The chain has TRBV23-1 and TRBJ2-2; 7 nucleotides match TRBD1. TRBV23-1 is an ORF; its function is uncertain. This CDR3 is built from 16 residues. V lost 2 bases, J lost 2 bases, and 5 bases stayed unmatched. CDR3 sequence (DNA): TGCGCCAGCAGTCAAAATAGAGGGGGCAACACCGGGGAGCTGTTTTTT. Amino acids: CASSQNRGGNTGELFF.

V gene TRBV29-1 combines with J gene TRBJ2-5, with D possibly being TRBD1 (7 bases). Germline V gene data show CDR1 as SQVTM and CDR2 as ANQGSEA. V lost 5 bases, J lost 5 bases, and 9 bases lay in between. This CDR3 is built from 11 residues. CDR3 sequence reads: CSVPGGETQYF. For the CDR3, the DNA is TGCAGCGTTCCAGGGGGGGAGACCCAGTACTTC.

The CDR3 DNA is TGTGCCAGCTCGCCCGGGGAGGGAGCCTTGGCTTTCTTT. It specifies CASSPGEGALAFF. The chain carries TRBV18 and TRBJ1-1; D unresolved. Germline V gives CDR1 KGHSH, CDR2 LQKENI. CDR3 length: 13 amino acids. Trimming removed 6 bases from V and 11 bases from J, with 19 bases in between.

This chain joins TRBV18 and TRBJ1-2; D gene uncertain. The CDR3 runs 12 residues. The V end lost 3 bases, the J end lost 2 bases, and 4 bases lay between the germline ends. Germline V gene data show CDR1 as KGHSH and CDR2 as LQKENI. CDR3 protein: CASSPPNYGYTF. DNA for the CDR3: TGTGCCAGCTCACCGCCGAACTATGGCTACACCTTC. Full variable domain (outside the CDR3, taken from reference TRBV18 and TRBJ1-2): NAGVMQNPRHLVRRRGQEARLRCSPMKGHSHVYWYRQLPEEGLKFMVYLQKENIIDESGMPKERFSAEFPKEGPSILRIQQVVRGDSAAYFCASSPPNYGYTFGSGTRLTVV.

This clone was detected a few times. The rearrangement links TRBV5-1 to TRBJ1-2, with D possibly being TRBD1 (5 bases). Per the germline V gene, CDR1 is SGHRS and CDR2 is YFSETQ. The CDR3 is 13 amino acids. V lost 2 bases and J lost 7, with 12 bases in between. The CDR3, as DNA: TGCGCCAGCAGCTTTGGGGACGTTAGTGGCTACACCTTC. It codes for CASSFGDVSGYTF.

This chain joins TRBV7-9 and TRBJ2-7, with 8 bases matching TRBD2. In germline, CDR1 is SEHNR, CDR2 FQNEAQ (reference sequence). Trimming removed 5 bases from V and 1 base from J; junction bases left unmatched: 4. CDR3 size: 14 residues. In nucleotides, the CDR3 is TGTGCCAGCAGCGAAAGACTAGCGTCCTACGAGCAGTACTTC. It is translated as CASSERLASYEQYF.

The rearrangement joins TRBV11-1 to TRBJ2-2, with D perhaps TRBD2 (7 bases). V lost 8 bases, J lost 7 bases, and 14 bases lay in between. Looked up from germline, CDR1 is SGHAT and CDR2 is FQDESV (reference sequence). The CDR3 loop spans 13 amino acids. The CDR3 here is CASVGGAGGELFF. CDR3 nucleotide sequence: TGTGCCAGCGTTGGGGGGGCTGGCGGGGAGCTGTTTTTT.

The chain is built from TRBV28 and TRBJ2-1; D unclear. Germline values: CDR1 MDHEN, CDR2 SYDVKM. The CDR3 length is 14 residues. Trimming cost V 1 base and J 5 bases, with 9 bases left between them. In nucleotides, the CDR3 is TGTGCCAGCAGTTTATATAGGGCGAACAATGAGCAGTTCTTC. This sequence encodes CASSLYRANNEQFF.

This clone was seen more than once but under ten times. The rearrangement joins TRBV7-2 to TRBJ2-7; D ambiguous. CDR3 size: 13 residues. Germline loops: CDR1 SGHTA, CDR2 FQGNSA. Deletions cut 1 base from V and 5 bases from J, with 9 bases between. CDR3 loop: CASSLVALHEQYF. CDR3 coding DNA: TGTGCCAGCAGCTTAGTGGCGCTTCACGAGCAGTACTTC.

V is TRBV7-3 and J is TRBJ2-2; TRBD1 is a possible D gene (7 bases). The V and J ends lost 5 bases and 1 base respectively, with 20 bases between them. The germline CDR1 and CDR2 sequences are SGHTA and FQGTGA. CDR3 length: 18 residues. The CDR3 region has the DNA TGTGCCAGCAGCCAGGGGGAGGAAACAGGACTGAACACCGGGGAGCTGTTTTTT. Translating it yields CASSQGEETGLNTGELFF.

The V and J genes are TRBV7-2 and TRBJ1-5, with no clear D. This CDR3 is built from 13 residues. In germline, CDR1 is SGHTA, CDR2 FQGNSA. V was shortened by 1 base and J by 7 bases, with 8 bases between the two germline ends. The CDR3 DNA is TGTGCCAGCAGCTTAGGGACTGGGCAGCCCCAGCATTTT. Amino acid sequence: CASSLGTGQPQHF. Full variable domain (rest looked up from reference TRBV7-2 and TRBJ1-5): GAGVSQSPSNKVTEKGKDVELRCDPISGHTALYWYRQSLGQGLEFLIYFQGNSAPDKSGLPSDRFSAERTGGSVSTLTIQRTQQEDSAVYLCASSLGTGQPQHFGDGTRLSIL.

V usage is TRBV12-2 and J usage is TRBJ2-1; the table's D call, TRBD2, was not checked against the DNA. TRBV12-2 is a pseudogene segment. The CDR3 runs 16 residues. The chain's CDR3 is CASRLSVGSSYNEQFF. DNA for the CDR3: TGTGCAAGTCGCTTAAGTGTGGGGAGCTCCTACAATGAGCAGTTCTTC.

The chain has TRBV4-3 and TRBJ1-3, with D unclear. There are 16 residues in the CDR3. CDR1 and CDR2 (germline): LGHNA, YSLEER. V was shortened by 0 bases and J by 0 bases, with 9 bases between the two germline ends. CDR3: CASSQDIRGSGNTIYF. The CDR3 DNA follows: TGCGCCAGCAGCCAAGACATCCGGGGCTCTGGAAACACCATATATTTT.

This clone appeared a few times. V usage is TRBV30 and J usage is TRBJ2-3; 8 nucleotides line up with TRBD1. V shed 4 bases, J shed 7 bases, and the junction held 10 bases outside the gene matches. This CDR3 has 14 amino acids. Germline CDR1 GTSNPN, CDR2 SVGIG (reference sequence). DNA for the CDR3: TGTGCCTGGACCTTGGCAGGGGGCGGTTATACGCAGTATTTT. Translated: CAWTLAGGGYTQYF.

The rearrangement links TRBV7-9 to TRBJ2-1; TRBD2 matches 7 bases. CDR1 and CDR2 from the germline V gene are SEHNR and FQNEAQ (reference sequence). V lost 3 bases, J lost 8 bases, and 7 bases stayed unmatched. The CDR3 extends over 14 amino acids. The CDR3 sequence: CASSLASGVYEQFF. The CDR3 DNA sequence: TGTGCCAGCAGCTTGGCGAGCGGGGTCTATGAGCAGTTCTTC.

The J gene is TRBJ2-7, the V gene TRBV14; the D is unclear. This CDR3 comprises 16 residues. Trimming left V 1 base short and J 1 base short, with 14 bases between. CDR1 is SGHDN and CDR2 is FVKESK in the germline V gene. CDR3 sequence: CASSQGPAYLSYEQYF. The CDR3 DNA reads TGTGCCAGCAGCCAAGGTCCAGCCTACCTTTCCTACGAGCAGTACTTC. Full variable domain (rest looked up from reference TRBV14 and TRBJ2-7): EAGVTQFPSHSVIEKGQTVTLRCDPISGHDNLYWYRRVMGKEIKFLLHFVKESKQDESGMPNNRFLAERTGGTYSTLKVQPAELEDSGVYFCASSQGPAYLSYEQYFGPGTRLTVT.

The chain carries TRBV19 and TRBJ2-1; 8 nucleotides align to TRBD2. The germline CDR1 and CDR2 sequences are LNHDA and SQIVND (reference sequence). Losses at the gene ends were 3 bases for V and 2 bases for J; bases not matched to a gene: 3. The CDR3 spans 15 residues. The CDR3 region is CASSISGVTYNEQFF. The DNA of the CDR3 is TGTGCCAGTAGTATTAGCGGGGTAACCTACAATGAGCAGTTCTTC.

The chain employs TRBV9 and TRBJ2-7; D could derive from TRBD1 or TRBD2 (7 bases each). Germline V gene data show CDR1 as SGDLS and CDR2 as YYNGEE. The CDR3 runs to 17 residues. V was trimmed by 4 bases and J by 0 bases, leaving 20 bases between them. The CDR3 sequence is CASSSTNRGGISYEQYF. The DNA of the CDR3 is TGTGCCAGCAGCAGCACAAACAGGGGAGGGATCTCCTACGAGCAGTACTTC.